The rows below give T cell receptor beta chains drawn from one sample of a study of blood T cells in healthy people across ages. One entry per CDR3 protein, called by TCRdb with MiXCR from the 5' RACE reads. The sample carries 600,000 or so distinct CDR3 sequences, under 30% recorded once. Sequenced input: blood. These receptors came from a woman of 80 years or more in good health. Both conserved end residues are part of each CDR3. Each record gives: D gene, clone size, V gene, J gene, CDR3 DNA, CDR3 protein. A D gene is named only where the DNA matches it firmly. Part of the rows lack a size; the others show once, few, many or a class for expanded clones.

NA	NA	TRBV20-1	TRBJ2-7	TGCAGTGCTAGAGGGCTAGAAAGGCTTAACCCCTACGAGCAGTACTTC	CSARGLERLNPYEQYF
NA	many	TRBV7-2	TRBJ2-3	TGTGCCAGCAGCCCGGAGTGGGATACGCAGTATTTT	CASSPEWDTQYF
NA	NA	TRBV18	TRBJ1-5	TGTGCCAGCTCACCGTCGTTGGGGGCTAATCAGCCCCAGCATTTT	CASSPSLGANQPQHF
NA	NA	TRBV6-1	TRBJ1-1	TGTGCCAGCAGTGAAGCCCCTTATAACAGGAACACTGAAGCTTTCTTT	CASSEAPYNRNTEAFF
TRBD2	few	TRBV12-3/TRBV12-4	TRBJ2-1	TGTGCCAGCAGTTTAAAACTAGCGGCCTACAATGAGCAGTTCTTC	CASSLKLAAYNEQFF
TRBD1	NA	TRBV6-5	TRBJ2-5	TGTGCCAGCAGTTACTCGATATGGGACAGGGGAGAAGAGACCCAGTACTTC	CASSYSIWDRGEETQYF
NA	few	TRBV25-1	TRBJ1-1	TGTGCCAGCAGTGAATTTCGGGGGGCAATCACTGAAGCTTTCTTT	CASSEFRGAITEAFF
NA	many	TRBV2	TRBJ2-3	TGTGCCAGTTGGACGGGAAGCACAGATACGCAGTATTTT	CASWTGSTDTQYF
NA	many	TRBV29-1	TRBJ2-7	TGCAGCGCTGCCGGGACGGCCTACGAGCAGTACTTC	CSAAGTAYEQYF
NA	few	TRBV30	TRBJ2-3	TGTGCAGCTACTTTAGAGAGGGGACCAGATACGCAGTATTTT	CAATLERGPDTQYF
NA	many	TRBV20-1	TRBJ2-7	TGCAGTGCTATCAACAGCTACGAGCAGTACTTC	CSAINSYEQYF
NA	NA	TRBV12-3/TRBV12-4	TRBJ2-3	TGTGCCAGCAGGGTCCAGGGAATGAGCACAGATACGCAGTATTTT	CASRVQGMSTDTQYF
TRBD2	NA	TRBV3-1	TRBJ2-3	TGTGCCAGCAGCCAAGAAAAGACTAGCGGGGGGTGGGATACGCAGTATTTT	CASSQEKTSGGWDTQYF
TRBD1	once	TRBV7-6	TRBJ1-2	TGTGCCAGCTTCCGGACAGGGACGGTGCGAGGCTACACCTTC	CASFRTGTVRGYTF
NA	NA	TRBV5-5	TRBJ1-4	TGTGCCAGCAGCTTGGGAGGGTTCTCAGGTGGGGAAAAACTGTTTTTT	CASSLGGFSGGEKLFF
NA	many	TRBV5-6	TRBJ2-6	TGTGCCAGCAGCTTGGTTGATAGCTCTGGGGCCAACGTCCTGACTTTC	CASSLVDSSGANVLTF
NA	many	TRBV20-1	TRBJ1-5	TGCAGTGCTAGTGGGACATCGTTTAGCAATCAGCCCCAGCATTTT	CSASGTSFSNQPQHF
NA	few	TRBV20-1	TRBJ1-1	TGCAGTGCTGAAGGACCGAGAAAGAACACTGAAGCTTTCTTT	CSAEGPRKNTEAFF
NA	few	TRBV6-5	TRBJ1-4	TGTGCCAGCAGTTACGGCCGATCCGCTAATGAAAAACTGTTTTTT	CASSYGRSANEKLFF
TRBD2	NA	TRBV3-1	TRBJ2-1	TGTGCCAGCGGGACTAGCGGGAGGAATGAGCAGTTCTTC	CASGTSGRNEQFF
NA	few	TRBV6-2/TRBV6-3	TRBJ2-6	TGTGCCAGCAGTTTATTCAGGGGTAGAATTGAGTCCGGGGCCAACGTCCTGACTTTC	CASSLFRGRIESGANVLTF
NA	few	TRBV7-6	TRBJ2-5	TGTGCCAGCGCTAAGGGGAGACAAGAGACCCAGTACTTC	CASAKGRQETQYF
NA	many	TRBV7-3	TRBJ2-3	TGTGCCAGCAGCTTAATCCCCGGCCTCACAGATACGCAGTATTTT	CASSLIPGLTDTQYF
TRBD1	NA	TRBV11-1	TRBJ2-3	TGTGCCAGCAGCTCTGGGACAGGGTTGAGCACAGATACGCAGTATTTT	CASSSGTGLSTDTQYF
NA	NA	TRBV4-2	TRBJ2-7	TGTGCCAGCAGCCGGGGAAGGGGGGCCAACTACGAGCAGTACTTC	CASSRGRGANYEQYF
TRBD2	many	TRBV20-1	TRBJ2-3	TGCAGTGCCGGGGGGATGACAGATACGCAGTATTTT	CSAGGMTDTQYF
TRBD2	NA	TRBV7-2	TRBJ2-3	TGTGCCAGCAGCTTAGGACTAGCCCCAGATACGCAGTATTTT	CASSLGLAPDTQYF
NA	many	TRBV12-3/TRBV12-4	TRBJ1-1	TGTGCCAGCAGTTTTTACGCCACTGAAGCTTTCTTT	CASSFYATEAFF
TRBD1	many	TRBV6-6	TRBJ2-1	TGTGCCAGCAGTTACTTGGGACAGGGGCCGGTACACGAGCAGTTCTTC	CASSYLGQGPVHEQFF
TRBD2	NA	TRBV20-1	TRBJ2-7	TGCAGTGCTCAGGATCGGTCGGCTAGCGGGGGCCGTAACAATGAGCAGTACTTC	CSAQDRSASGGRNNEQYF
NA	NA	TRBV2	TRBJ2-4	TGTGCCAGCAGAGGAGAGACAGGCTTCCTACCGTACTTC	CASRGETGFLPYF
TRBD1	many	TRBV5-6	TRBJ2-7	TGTGCCAGCAGCTTGGGGACAGGGGGTATGGACGAGCAGTACTTC	CASSLGTGGMDEQYF
NA	few	TRBV7-3	TRBJ1-2	TGTGCCAGCAGCTTCGGCAGGGTAGGAGGCTACACCTTC	CASSFGRVGGYTF
TRBD2	NA	TRBV6-1	TRBJ2-4	TGTGCCAGCCGCGGGAGGGCCGGGATTCAGTACTTC	CASRGRAGIQYF
NA	many	TRBV7-6	TRBJ2-7	TGTGCCAGCAGCTCCACGTCCCGGGACGCGAACGAGCAGTACTTC	CASSSTSRDANEQYF
TRBD2	many	TRBV6-5	TRBJ2-1	TGTGCCAGCAGCTACTCGTTAGCGGGGGGGCCTACGGGGCAGTTCTTC	CASSYSLAGGPTGQFF
NA	many	TRBV20-1	TRBJ2-6	TGCAGTGCTGTCAGGGGGGGCCCCATGGAGGCTGGGGCCAACGTCCTGACTTTC	CSAVRGGPMEAGANVLTF
NA	many	TRBV6-6	TRBJ2-1	TGTGCCAGCAGTTACGGGGGTGATGAGCAGTTCTTC	CASSYGGDEQFF
NA	NA	TRBV7-9	TRBJ1-4	TGTGCCAGCAGCTTAGGTTTCAAACCAAGGCTGTTTTTT	CASSLGFKPRLFF
TRBD2	many	TRBV5-1	TRBJ2-5	TGCGCCAGCAGCTTGTTAACTAGCGGGCGGAGGGGAGAGACCCAGTACTTC	CASSLLTSGRRGETQYF
TRBD2	many	TRBV5-1	TRBJ2-7	TGCGCCAGCAGCTTTAGCGGGAGCTCCTACGAGCAGTACTTC	CASSFSGSSYEQYF
NA	many	TRBV7-2	TRBJ1-2	TGTGCCAGCAGCTTAGTAGCCAGTGACGGCTACACCTTC	CASSLVASDGYTF
TRBD2	many	TRBV20-1	TRBJ2-3	TGCAGTGCTAGAGACTTCACACTAGCGGGGGTTGGACGTATGGATACGCAGTATTTT	CSARDFTLAGVGRMDTQYF
TRBD1	NA	TRBV4-2	TRBJ1-4	TGTGCCAGCAGCCAAGGAATGCACAGGGGGTTTGCAACTAATGAAAAACTGTTTTTT	CASSQGMHRGFATNEKLFF
TRBD1	NA	TRBV3-1	TRBJ2-7	TGCGCCAGCAGCCCGCGACCGGGACAGAGGGACCCCTACGAGCAGTACTTC	CASSPRPGQRDPYEQYF
TRBD2	many	TRBV12-3/TRBV12-4	TRBJ2-3	TGTGCCAGCAGTGCCGGGACTAGCGGGGGCGAGGGGGATACGCAGTATTTT	CASSAGTSGGEGDTQYF
NA	NA	TRBV19	TRBJ2-7	TGTGCCAGTAGTATAATGGGTACCGACGAGCAGTACTTC	CASSIMGTDEQYF
TRBD2	many	TRBV10-3	TRBJ2-4	TGTGCCACCGAGGGGCTAGCGGGCATTCAGTACTTC	CATEGLAGIQYF
TRBD2	NA	TRBV5-1	TRBJ2-1	TGCGCCAGCAGCGGACTAGAGACTAGCGCCTACAATGAGCGGTACTTC	CASSGLETSAYNERYF
NA	many	TRBV3-1	TRBJ2-5	TGTGCCAGCAAGGCAGGCATGGAAGAGACCCAGTACTTC	CASKAGMEETQYF
TRBD1	many	TRBV7-3	TRBJ2-1	TGTGCCAGCAGCTTGTCTGCGGGACAGGGTCCCAATGAGCAGTTCTTC	CASSLSAGQGPNEQFF
TRBD1	NA	TRBV6-2/TRBV6-3	TRBJ1-2	TGTGCCAGCAGTTACCCACCGACAGGGACCCAACGTTGGGGCTACACCTTC	CASSYPPTGTQRWGYTF
NA	NA	TRBV28	TRBJ1-2	TGTGCCAGCCGCGGGGGAGGTTCCGGCTACACCTTC	CASRGGGSGYTF
TRBD2	NA	TRBV29-1	TRBJ2-3	TGCAGCGTTGAATTAGCGGGAGGCCCGGATACGCAGTATTTT	CSVELAGGPDTQYF
NA	many	TRBV12-3/TRBV12-4	TRBJ1-1	TGTGCCAGCAGTTTGGGAGGGGGGAGAACTGAAGCTTTCTTT	CASSLGGGRTEAFF
TRBD2	many	TRBV4-2	TRBJ2-1	TGTGCCAGCAGCCAAGTGACTAGCGGGGGGGCGAACAATGAGCAGTTCTTC	CASSQVTSGGANNEQFF
NA	many	TRBV7-9	TRBJ2-7	TGTGCCAGCAGCTTAGGTGGGACCGGTAAATCCTACGAGCAGTACTTC	CASSLGGTGKSYEQYF
TRBD1	many	TRBV25-1	TRBJ1-2	TGTGCCAGCAGTGAACCCGGGACAGGGGGCTACACCTTC	CASSEPGTGGYTF
TRBD1	many	TRBV10-3	TRBJ2-1	TGTGCCATCACCCAGGTTCCTGGGACAGGCGAAAATGAGCAGTTCTTC	CAITQVPGTGENEQFF
NA	NA	TRBV30	TRBJ1-2	TGTGCCTTCACGCCCGCTTGGAGGGGGAACTATGGCTACACCTTC	CAFTPAWRGNYGYTF